Following are 27 T cell receptor beta chains from one sample sequenced in a study of blood T cell repertoires in COVID-19. Some clones are missing from TCRdb's copy, which holds only in-frame ones; the method was immunoSEQ multiplex PCR. The sample records 110,000 or so clones, 75% to 90% being singletons. Sequencing was done on a sample of peripheral blood. These receptors all come from a human donor in a cohort sampled during active COVID-19.

The chain links TRBV28 to TRBJ1-5; 8 nucleotides align to TRBD1. Trimming took 5 bases from V and 2 from J; bases not matched to a gene: 2. Germline-derived CDR1 and CDR2 are MDHEN and SYDVKM. The CDR3 is 14 residues long. CDR3 in amino acids: CASSLTGGNQPQHF. CDR3 coding DNA: TGTGCCAGCAGTCTGACAGGGGGCAATCAGCCCCAGCATTTT. Looking up the rest from reference TRBV28 and TRBJ1-5 gives the full variable domain: DVKVTQSSRYLVKRTGEKVFLECVQDMDHENMFWYRQDPGLGLRLIYFSYDVKMKEKGDIPEGYSVSREKKERFSLILESASTNQTSMYLCASSLTGGNQPQHFGDGTRLSIL.

This clone has only one observation. The rearrangement links TRBV19 to TRBJ2-7; 9 nucleotides agree with TRBD1. Trimming cost V 5 bases and J 3 bases; bases outside gene matches: 8. Germline assignment: CDR1 LNHDA and CDR2 SQIVND (reference sequence). CDR3 length equals 15 residues. The CDR3: CASSSTDRGFYEQYF. CDR3 coding DNA: TGTGCCAGTAGTTCAACGGACAGGGGATTCTACGAGCAGTACTTC.

The V gene is TRBV19, the J gene TRBJ1-5, with D perhaps TRBD1 (6 bases). The germline gives CDR1 LNHDA, CDR2 SQIVND (reference sequence). Trimming removed 2 bases from V and 0 bases from J, with 11 bases in between. The CDR3 is 16 residues long. The CDR3 loop is CASSIRWTVSNQPQHF. The CDR3 region has the DNA TGTGCCAGTAGTATAAGGTGGACAGTTAGCAATCAGCCCCAGCATTTT.

This clone occurred a few times. The chain joins TRBV7-9 to TRBJ2-1, with 10 bases aligning to TRBD2. The CDR3 extends over 18 amino acids. Germline V CDR1 and CDR2: SEHNR, FQNEAQ (reference sequence). The J segment lost 6 bases and the V segment lost 5 bases, leaving 16 bases of the junction unmatched. In DNA form, the CDR3 reads TGTGCCAGCAGCCCCTTCACTAGCGGGGAGCCTATCTCCAATGAGCAGTTCTTC. It translates to CASSPFTSGEPISNEQFF.

The chain is built from TRBV28 and TRBJ2-5; D possibly corresponds to TRBD2 (7 bases). This CDR3 comprises 14 residues. Per germline, CDR1 MDHEN and CDR2 SYDVKM. V was pared by 7 bases and J by 3 bases, with 15 bases between. Here the CDR3 reads CASTNREGEETQYF. Here the CDR3 DNA reads TGTGCCAGCACCAACAGGGAGGGTGAAGAGACCCAGTACTTC.

V is TRBV5-1 and J is TRBJ1-5; TRBD1 matches 8 bases. This CDR3 spans 15 amino acids. Germline lookup yields CDR1 SGHRS and CDR2 YFSETQ. Trimming took 3 bases from V and 7 from J; bases not matched to a gene: 9. The CDR3 bases are TGCGCCAGCAGCTACCTGGGACAGGAAGGCCAGCCCCAGCATTTT. It yields the protein CASSYLGQEGQPQHF.

The chain employs TRBV18 and TRBJ1-2, with 9 bases that match TRBD1. After removal of 0 bases from V and 4 bases from J, the junction contained 3 bases not matched to a gene. Germline CDR1 and CDR2: KGHSH and LQKENI. This CDR3 is 15 amino acids long. CDR3 bases: TGTGCCAGCTCACCACCGGGACAGGGTATCTATGGCTACACCTTC. This translates into CASSPPGQGIYGYTF.

This chain links TRBV7-9 with TRBJ1-1; 9 bases fit TRBD1. The length of the CDR3 is 14 residues. Germline CDR1 and CDR2: SEHNR and FQNEAQ (reference sequence). Germline trimming cut 9 bases from V and 5 bases from J; bases unmatched to any gene: 10. CDR3 sequence: CARFDGTGITEAFF. The CDR3 nucleotides are TGTGCCAGATTTGACGGGACAGGGATTACTGAAGCTTTCTTT. The whole variable domain, filled in from reference TRBV7-9 and TRBJ1-1, reads DTGVSQNPRHKITKRGQNVTFRCDPISEHNRLYWYRQTLGQGPEFLTYFQNEAQLEKSRLLSDRFSAERPKGSFSTLEIQRTEQGDSAMYLCARFDGTGITEAFFGQGTRLTVV.

This chain links TRBV7-3 with TRBJ2-1; D gene ambiguous. Trimming removed 1 base from V and 5 bases from J, with 9 bases in between. Germline V gene lookup returns CDR1 SGHTA and CDR2 FQGTGA. The CDR3 covers 14 residues. This CDR3 reads CASSLNRANNEQFF. The CDR3 DNA sequence: TGTGCCAGCAGCTTAAATCGAGCCAACAATGAGCAGTTCTTC.

The chain carries TRBV11-1 and TRBJ2-3, with 9 bases that match TRBD1. V lost 5 bases and J lost 1; bases outside the gene matches: 7. CDR3 length: 16 residues. The germline gives CDR1 SGHAT, CDR2 FQDESV (reference sequence). DNA for the CDR3: TGTGCCAGCAGCACCAAGGACAGGGGACGCACAGATACGCAGTATTTT. Protein sequence: CASSTKDRGRTDTQYF.

V usage is TRBV2 and J usage is TRBJ2-7, with a tentative D call TRBD1 (6 bases). V was shortened by 7 bases and J by 3 bases, with 22 bases between the two germline ends. Germline V CDR1 and CDR2: SNHLY, FYNNEI. This CDR3 has 16 residues. The CDR3 spells CASTPSDSSRNYEQYF. The CDR3 DNA reads as TGTGCCAGCACCCCATCGGACAGCTCCAGGAACTACGAGCAGTACTTC.

The V gene is TRBV3-1 (or the pseudogene TRBV3-2), the J gene TRBJ1-1, with D uncertain. The germline V gene encodes CDR1 LGHDT and CDR2 YNNKEL (reference sequence). The CDR3 has 12 amino acids. V was clipped by 0 bases and J by 10 bases, with 9 bases between them. The CDR3 is CASSQDITGAFF. The CDR3 region has the DNA TGTGCCAGCAGCCAAGACATTACCGGAGCTTTCTTT.

This rearrangement joins TRBV28 to TRBJ2-7, with 8 nucleotides matching TRBD1. The V gene end was trimmed by 4 bases and the J gene end by 1 base; junction bases not matched to a gene: 6. The CDR3 has 15 residues. Germline V gene lookup returns CDR1 MDHEN and CDR2 SYDVKM. CDR3 residues: CASSWRDRISYEQYF. CDR3 in DNA: TGTGCCAGCAGTTGGCGGGACAGGATATCCTACGAGCAGTACTTC.

This CDR3 reads CASSSGLAGGSGELFF. The CDR3 DNA reads TGTGCCAGCAGCTCCGGACTAGCGGGGGGGTCCGGGGAGCTGTTTTTT. The chain links TRBV7-3 to TRBJ2-2, with 15 bases matching TRBD2. The CDR3 length is 16 residues. CDR1 and CDR2 from the germline V gene are SGHTA and FQGTGA. J lost 6 bases, V lost 4 bases, and 3 bases had no gene match.

The chain joins TRBV7-9 to TRBJ2-1; TRBD1 might be the D (7 bases). In germline, CDR1 is SEHNR, CDR2 FQNEAQ (reference sequence). Trimming removed 3 bases from V and 9 bases from J, with 21 bases in between. This CDR3 is built from 16 residues. The CDR3 DNA reads TGTGCCAGCAGCTTCGAGAGTCAGGGGGGTTTTTTTGAGCAGTTCTTC. Protein: CASSFESQGGFFEQFF.

The chain carries TRBV6-5 and TRBJ2-3; 7 positions agree with TRBD1. The V gene's germline CDR1 is MNHEY and CDR2 SVGAGI. Germline trimming cut 7 bases from V and 1 base from J; bases unmatched to any gene: 2. CDR3 length: 13 residues. This CDR3 reads CASKGAGTDTQYF. The DNA for the CDR3 is TGTGCCAGCAAGGGGGCTGGCACAGATACGCAGTATTTT.

CDR3 sequence reads: CASSYNRGPYEQYF. As DNA, the CDR3 is TGTGCCAGCAGTTACAACAGGGGGCCGTACGAGCAGTACTTC. The rearrangement joins TRBV6-2 or TRBV6-3 to TRBJ2-7, with 9 nucleotides matching TRBD1. This CDR3 is built from 14 residues. CDR1 is MNHEY, CDR2 SVGEGT, per germline. V shed 2 bases and J 4 bases; nucleotides not matched to a gene: 3.

This CDR3 reads CASSRAGTDNYGYTF. CDR3 DNA sequence: TGTGCCAGCAGTCGCGCCGGGACAGATAACTATGGCTACACCTTC. V usage is TRBV9 and J usage is TRBJ1-2; 7 bases agree with TRBD1. CDR1 is SGDLS, CDR2 YYNGEE, per germline. The V and J ends lost 5 bases and 1 base, in that order; junction bases with no gene match: 8. The CDR3 runs 15 residues.

This clone turned up a few times. The chain couples TRBV6-4 to TRBJ1-5; possible D gene TRBD1, 5 bases. Germline CDR1 is MRHNA and CDR2 is SNTAGT. This CDR3 comprises 12 residues. CDR3 sequence reads: CAPLEGHQPQHF. In DNA, the CDR3 is TGTGCGCCATTGGAGGGGCATCAGCCCCAGCATTTT.

This chain uses TRBV9 with TRBJ1-1; tentative D call: TRBD1 (5 bases). The CDR3 has 14 residues. In germline, CDR1 is SGDLS, CDR2 YYNGEE. Between the trimmed V and J ends, which lost 0 bases and 0 bases, there was a span of 6 bases. The CDR3 spells CASSVGQLNTEAFF. In DNA, the CDR3 is TGTGCCAGCAGCGTAGGACAGTTGAACACTGAAGCTTTCTTT.

This chain connects TRBV6-6 to TRBJ2-3; D not resolved. The CDR3 spans 12 residues. Germline V CDR1 and CDR2: MNHNY, SVGAGI (reference sequence). The V end lost 8 bases, the J end lost 3 bases, and 9 bases lay between the germline ends. CDR3 DNA: TGTGCCAGCTCTTCAGGAACAGATACGCAGTATTTT. Its translation is CASSSGTDTQYF.

The chain couples TRBV19 to TRBJ1-5; no clear D gene. This CDR3 comprises 16 residues. V was pared by 3 bases and J by 4 bases, with 16 bases between. The germline V gene encodes CDR1 LNHDA and CDR2 SQIVND (reference sequence). In DNA, the CDR3 is TGTGCCAGTAGTATGGTAACCAGGTCACCAAATCAGCCCCAGCATTTT. Translating it yields CASSMVTRSPNQPQHF. Full variable domain (missing parts from reference TRBV19 and TRBJ1-5): DGGITQSPKYLFRKEGQNVTLSCEQNLNHDAMYWYRQDPGQGLRLIYYSQIVNDFQKGDIAEGYSVSREKKESFPLTVTSAQKNPTAFYLCASSMVTRSPNQPQHFGDGTRLSIL.

This chain links TRBV11-3 with TRBJ2-5, with a tentative D call TRBD1 (6 bases). The germline V and J ends were trimmed by 6 bases and 2 bases, with 16 bases remaining between them. CDR3 length equals 15 residues. Germline CDR1 SGHNT, CDR2 YENEEA. CDR3 nucleotides: TGTGCCAGCAGTCGGCAGGGTGGGACACAAGAGACCCAGTACTTC. This translates into CASSRQGGTQETQYF.

The chain joins TRBV6-6 to TRBJ1-5; no clear D gene. Germline V gene lookup returns CDR1 MNHNY and CDR2 SVGAGI (reference sequence). CDR3 size: 12 residues. Trimming stripped 2 bases from V and 9 bases from J, with 8 bases between. The CDR3, as DNA: TGTGCCAGCAGTTACCAGGAAGGGCCCCAGCATTTT. Protein product: CASSYQEGPQHF.

A few counts support this clone. DNA for the CDR3: TGCGCCAGCAGCTGGGGCGGGGAGAACACTGAAGCTTTCTTT. Protein: CASSWGGENTEAFF. The chain uses TRBV5-1 and TRBJ1-1; D may be TRBD1 (5 bases). V was trimmed by 3 bases and J by 1 base, leaving 10 bases between them. The germline V gene has CDR1 SGHRS and CDR2 YFSETQ. The CDR3 length is 14 residues.

The chain combines TRBV5-1 with TRBJ2-1; TRBD2 matches at 10 bases. Per germline, CDR1 SGHRS and CDR2 YFSETQ. V was pared by 4 bases and J by 4 bases, with 5 bases of the junction left unmatched. The CDR3 has 15 amino acids. The CDR3 sequence is CASSPSSGGYNEQFF. DNA of the CDR3: TGCGCCAGCAGCCCATCTAGCGGGGGATACAATGAGCAGTTCTTC.

The genes are TRBV7-2 and TRBJ2-1; TRBD2 matches at 7 bases. V was clipped by 1 base and J by 15 bases; unmatched bases: 12. Germline assignment: CDR1 SGHTA and CDR2 FQGNSA. This CDR3 has 14 amino acids. CDR3: CASSLDPQAGSLFF. The CDR3 DNA follows: TGTGCCAGCAGCTTAGACCCCCAAGCGGGGTCCTTGTTCTTC.